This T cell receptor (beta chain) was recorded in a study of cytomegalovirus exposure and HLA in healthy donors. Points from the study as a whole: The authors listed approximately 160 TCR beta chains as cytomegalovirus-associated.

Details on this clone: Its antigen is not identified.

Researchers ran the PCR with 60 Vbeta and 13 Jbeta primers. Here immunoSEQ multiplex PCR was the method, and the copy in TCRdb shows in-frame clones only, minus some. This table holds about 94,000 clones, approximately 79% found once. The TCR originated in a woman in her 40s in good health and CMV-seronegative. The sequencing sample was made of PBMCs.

The DNA of the CDR3 is TGCGCCAGCAGCCAAGAGGGTACAGGGGTTAGGAACACCATATATTTT. Protein sequence: CASSQEGTGVRNTIYF. The chain carries TRBV4-3 and TRBJ1-3; 7 nucleotides match TRBD1. Looked up from germline, CDR1 is LGHNA and CDR2 is YSLEER. The CDR3 is made up of 16 amino acids. V trimming: 0 bases; J trimming: 7 bases; junction bases outside the gene matches: 9.